This T cell receptor (beta chain) was observed in a study of beta chain features in type 1 diabetes (dated by TCRdb to between 2017 and 2018). In the study overall: Patients and healthy donors did not differ in mean age, gender distribution, total cell number or subset yield. A total of just under 110,000,000 sorted cells were examined across all samples, and RNA yield correlated strongly with the number of cells per subset. The study compared the TCRB repertoires of sorted circulating CD4+ T cell subsets in recently diagnosed type 1 diabetes patients with those in matched healthy donors. Whereas all 28 donors provided naive and central memory subsets, regulatory and stem cell-like memory subsets were isolated from just 8 patients and roughly 8 healthy donors.

The cysteine opens and the phenylalanine closes a CDR3 of 15 amino acids. The DNA shown is the 45-base CDR3, in frame from base 1. V lost 3 bases and J lost 6 bases, and the count of bases not matched to a germline gene is 8. CDR1 SGHNT and CDR2 YYREEE are derived from the germline V gene (reference sequence). Broad study findings and their caveats: In all four CD4+ subsets, TCRB CDR3 length was moderately but significantly shorter in type 1 diabetes patients. Shorter templates might be favored by PCR, yet because patient and control samples were amplified and corrected together, any such skew would affect both groups equally. Sequencing cDNA rather than genomic DNA could over-represent highly expressing activated cells, although activation and CD3 levels did not differ between groups. Patients with type 1 diabetes made fewer insertions and deleted more nucleotides at VDJ recombination sites, implying thymic rearrangement abnormalities. Because small numbers of individuals were included in the HLA sub-analyses, any influence of HLA type on TCRB rearrangement was left unresolved. Naive, central memory and regulatory TCRB repertoires appeared to be more alike among patients than among healthy donors.

From each donor, a single peripheral blood sample of approximately 110 mL on average was drawn into heparinised tubes. Naive, central memory, regulatory and stem cell-like memory CD4+ T cells were sorted on a BD FACSAria II using a panel including CD45RO, CCR7, CD25, CD127, CD95 and CD27. A purity above 98% was achieved for all sorted populations. PBMCs were separated immediately by Lymphoprep density gradient centrifugation and were stained directly, without being cultured. To minimize batch effects, samples were stained and sorted in pairs, one healthy donor with one patient per experiment. About this clone: Its recognized antigen is unknown. Base qualities are not at hand, and no much larger clone is one base apart.

The entire amount of isolated RNA was reverse transcribed using the High Capacity cDNA Reverse Transcription Kit, so the sequenced TCRB transcripts were expressed ones. Deep immunoSEQ sequencing was performed on naive, central memory and regulatory T cell samples, with an average of roughly 3.3 million total reads per sample. After sorted cells were lysed in RLT buffer, RNA was extracted with DNase-treated RNeasy Micro or Mini kits, with the choice depending on cell number. Each cell subset was processed on its own to prevent cross-contamination, while patient and healthy donor samples were processed together. TCRB sequences were amplified from cDNA with the immunoSEQ multiplex PCR, producing 87-bp fragments spanning the CDR3 region. The amplicons were sequenced using the Illumina HiSeq platform. The study's own analysis went as follows. PCR bias was computationally corrected using synthetic template baselines, reads within Hamming distance 2 were collapsed, and singletons that could not be merged were discarded. Reads were aligned against IMGT so that V, D and J genes, CDR3 length and insertions or deletions at six rearrangement sites could be assigned. Within each subset, clonotype counts were normalized to the number of sorted cells before true diversity and Gini coefficients were calculated with the tcR R package. The overlap coefficient, calculated on TCRB nucleotide sequences, was used to measure repertoire sharing. This immuneACCESS table, as held by TCRdb, lists in-frame sequences with V and J called but not all clones. Of the missing ones, under half trace to an unresolved V gene in checked studies; the others have no known cause. V, J and clone size are taken as reported in that table, and D and trimming were inferred from the DNA itself. This sample gives about 150,000 clones in total; approximately 8.1% of them show up just once. 0.65% of the sample goes to the ten largest clones.

This TCR was sampled from a man younger than 35 in good health. Material: central memory CD4+ T cells from blood. The chain couples TRBV5-4 to TRBJ1-5, with 8 middle bases fitting TRBD1. The nucleotide sequence is TGTGCCAGCAGCTCTAGGACAGGGCCAGGTCAGCCCCAGCATTTT. Translated, it gives CASSSRTGPGQPQHF.